The next 6 T cell receptor beta chains were all read from a single sample in a study of T cell repertoires in cytomegalovirus infection. No antigen is known for these receptors. TCRdb fed the reads into MiXCR, producing one record per CDR3 protein. There are more than 300,000 distinct CDR3 sequences in the sample; about a third occur only once, and roughly 12% lies in the top ten. The source material was cultured PBMCs, sampled from culture after CMV antigen stimulation. Receptors originate from a human donor in good health (CMV status not recorded). Some clones in this sample may be carry-over from other donors' samples.

The V call is TRBV5-6, the J call TRBJ2-3; unclear D gene. Trimming pared 0 bases from V and 5 bases from J, leaving 4 bases between. The CDR3 runs to 12 residues. The V gene's germline CDR1 is SGHDT and CDR2 YYEEEE. CDR3 sequence (DNA): TGTGCCAGCAGCTTGGGGGAAGATACGCAGTATTTT. This encodes CASSLGEDTQYF.

This clonotype was seen more than once but under ten times. The rearrangement uses TRBV28 and TRBJ1-1; TRBD1 might be the D (5 bases). This CDR3 is 14 amino acids long. From germline, CDR1 is MDHEN and CDR2 SYDVKM. V lost 5 bases, J lost 11 bases, and 21 bases lay in between. The CDR3 sequence: CASSPPGPSKEAFF. The DNA of the CDR3 is TGTGCCAGCAGTCCTCCGGGACCCTCCAAGGAGGCTTTCTTT. Variable domain in full (rest from reference TRBV28 and TRBJ1-1): DVKVTQSSRYLVKRTGEKVFLECVQDMDHENMFWYRQDPGLGLRLIYFSYDVKMKEKGDIPEGYSVSREKKERFSLILESASTNQTSMYLCASSPPGPSKEAFFGQGTRLTVV.

The CDR3 nucleotides are TGCGCCAGCAGCCGACAGAACCTGCAAGAGACCCAGTACTTC. Its translation: CASSRQNLQETQYF. The J gene is TRBJ2-5, the V gene TRBV4-1; TRBD1 might be the D (5 bases). CDR3 length: 14 residues. Germline assignment: CDR1 MGHRA and CDR2 YSYEKL. Trimming cost V 4 bases and J 2 bases, with 11 bases left between them.

V is TRBV5-1 and J is TRBJ2-3; 12 bases fit TRBD2. The CDR3 covers 17 residues. Germline values: CDR1 SGHRS, CDR2 YFSETQ. The ends lost 3 bases at V and 4 bases at J; junction bases unmatched: 9. CDR3 region: CASSSSTSGRRADTQYF. The CDR3 DNA sequence: TGCGCCAGCAGCTCCTCGACTAGCGGGAGAAGGGCAGATACGCAGTATTTT.

This clonotype was counted between two and nine times. V and J are TRBV28 and TRBJ2-7; D is possibly TRBD1 (7 bases). The CDR3 runs 13 residues. Germline CDR1 MDHEN, CDR2 SYDVKM. V lost 6 bases to trimming and J lost 6 bases, with 15 bases between them. The CDR3 DNA reads as TGTGCCAGCAGGACAGGGACTCTCCCCGAGCAGTACTTC. This codes for CASRTGTLPEQYF.

This clonotype showed up just a few times. V gene TRBV6-6 combines with J gene TRBJ1-6; D is unclear. Trimming left V 10 bases short and J 2 bases short, with 12 bases between. There are 14 residues in the CDR3. CDR1 MNHNY and CDR2 SVGAGI come from the germline V gene (reference sequence). The chain's CDR3 is CATRWGAYNSPLHF. The CDR3 bases are TGTGCCACCCGATGGGGAGCCTATAATTCACCCCTCCACTTT.